This is a list of T cell receptor beta chains from one sample in a study of T cell changes during pregnancy in multiple sclerosis. Data came from immunoSEQ multiplex PCR; TCRdb stores just in-frame clones and leaves some out. The sample contains about 68,000 clones, around 90% of which appear only once. This material consisted of peripheral blood, taken in the second trimester of pregnancy. Receptors originate from a female donor with multiple sclerosis, enrolled in a pregnancy study. Both conserved end residues are part of each CDR3. A D gene is named only where the DNA matches it firmly. The size entry is marked missing in some rows and otherwise reads once, few, many or a size class.

>.|TRBJ1-3|few|TRBV10-3
CAIRDSSGNTIYF
TGTGCCATCAGAGACAGCTCTGGAAACACCATATATTTT
>TRBD1|TRBJ1-1|.|TRBV10-3
CAISYRGVSTEAFF
TGTGCCATCAGCTACAGGGGTGTGAGCACTGAAGCTTTCTTT
>.|TRBJ1-2|.|TRBV5-6
CASSFDRPGGYTF
TGTGCCAGCAGCTTTGACAGGCCGGGAGGCTACACCTTC
>.|TRBJ2-3|.|TRBV5-1
CASSLGTRPSTDTQYF
TGCGCCAGCAGCTTGGGGACTCGACCTTCCACAGATACGCAGTATTTT
>TRBD1|TRBJ1-2|.|TRBV6-1
CASSEGRTGGVYGYTF
TGTGCCAGCAGTGAAGGAAGGACAGGGGGCGTCTATGGCTACACCTTC
>.|TRBJ1-1|few|TRBV30
CAGGRGYTEAFF
TGTGCCGGGGGAAGGGGGTACACTGAAGCTTTCTTT
>.|TRBJ1-6|.|TRBV5-6
CASAMVRDSPLHF
TGTGCCAGCGCTATGGTCCGCGATTCACCCCTCCACTTT
>TRBD1|TRBJ1-2|.|TRBV7-2
CASTPYRGGYGYTF
TGTGCCAGCACCCCGTACAGGGGAGGCTATGGCTACACCTTC
>TRBD1|TRBJ2-7|.|TRBV5-1
CASSFSGDSSYEQYF
TGCGCCAGCAGTTTTAGTGGGGACAGCTCCTACGAGCAGTACTTC
>TRBD2|TRBJ2-1|.|TRBV7-2
CASSLGAGGYNEQFF
TGTGCCAGCAGCTTAGGAGCGGGGGGCTACAATGAGCAGTTCTTC
>TRBD1|TRBJ2-5|.|TRBV4-1
CASSPEDRPQETQYF
TGCGCCAGCAGCCCAGAGGACAGGCCTCAAGAGACCCAGTACTTC
>.|TRBJ2-3|.|TRBV5-6
CASSQPSSGGRSTDTQYF
TGTGCCAGCAGCCAGCCCTCCTCCGGGGGGCGGAGCACAGATACGCAGTATTTT
>.|TRBJ1-1|.|TRBV4-3
CASSRQVSNTEAFF
TGCGCCAGCAGTCGACAGGTCTCGAACACTGAAGCTTTCTTT
>.|TRBJ2-1|.|TRBV9
CASSTRKNEQFF
TGTGCCAGCAGCACTCGAAAAAATGAGCAGTTCTTC
>.|TRBJ1-1|.|TRBV7-3
CASSLTRRGNTEAFF
TGTGCCAGCAGCTTAACGAGACGGGGGAACACTGAAGCTTTCTTT
>TRBD1|TRBJ2-3|.|TRBV5-1
CASSPRQGDPTDTQYF
TGCGCCAGCAGCCCTCGACAGGGCGACCCCACAGATACGCAGTATTTT
>.|TRBJ2-5|.|TRBV6-5
CASSYPGLRGTQYF
TGTGCCAGCAGTTACCCTGGGTTGCGGGGGACCCAGTACTTC
>.|TRBJ2-2|.|TRBV4-3
CASSQGVSYTGELFF
TGCGCCAGCAGCCAAGGTGTCAGTTACACCGGGGAGCTGTTTTTT
>.|TRBJ1-5|.|TRBV7-2
CASSSTGRDQPQHF
TGTGCCAGCAGCTCCACAGGGAGGGATCAGCCCCAGCATTTT
>TRBD2|TRBJ2-3|.|TRBV19
CASRTLRAGGLEDTQYF
TGTGCCAGTAGGACCCTTCGGGCGGGGGGGCTTGAAGATACGCAGTATTTT
>.|TRBJ2-5|.|TRBV7-3
CASSPRGAETQYF
TGTGCCAGCAGCCCCCGGGGGGCGGAGACCCAGTACTTC
>.|TRBJ2-1|.|TRBV7-2
CASSFRQYNEQFF
TGTGCCAGCAGCTTCCGACAGTACAATGAGCAGTTCTTC
>.|TRBJ1-5|.|TRBV19
CASRGTLSSSNQPQHF
TGTGCGAGCCGAGGGACTCTCTCCTCTAGCAATCAGCCCCAGCATTTT
>.|TRBJ1-2|.|TRBV5-4
CASSLTGPGNDYTF
TGTGCCAGCAGCTTGACAGGGCCGGGAAATGACTACACCTTC